These 28 T cell receptor beta chains originate from one sample sequenced in a study of blood T cells in healthy people across ages. The use of a sample-barcoded 5' primer and a J-beta primer mix characterized a second PCR of about 7 to 12 cycles. TCRdb re-called the 5' RACE reads with MiXCR, one entry per CDR3 protein. The table has roughly 1,700,000 distinct CDR3 sequences, approximately 28% seen once. Sequenced sample: blood. Receptors were obtained from a woman aged 25 to 39 in good health.

This clonotype was found a few times. This sequence joins TRBV20-1 and TRBJ2-7; 13 positions agree with TRBD2. The DNA end is more similar to TRBJ2-5, so the J call may be wrong. The CDR3 extends over 17 amino acids. The germline CDR1 and CDR2 sequences are DFQATT and SNEGSKA (reference sequence). This CDR3 is CSARDYTGTSGIETQYF. The CDR3 DNA reads as TGCAGTGCTAGAGACTATACCGGGACTAGCGGGATTGAGACCCAGTACTTC.

The table lists this clonotype with a few counts. The rearrangement joins TRBV28 to TRBJ2-3; D not certain. V shed 8 bases and J shed 4 bases, with 25 bases lying between them. The CDR3 contains 17 residues. Germline values: CDR1 MDHEN, CDR2 SYDVKM. The CDR3: CASRPLPARTSADTQYF. In nucleotides, the CDR3 is TGTGCCAGCCGACCCCTTCCCGCAAGGACGTCGGCAGATACGCAGTATTTT.

This chain uses TRBV29-1 with TRBJ2-3, with D tentatively TRBD1 or TRBD2 (6 bases each). Trimming removed 4 bases at V and 2 bases at J, with 19 bases between. The V gene's germline CDR1 is SQVTM and CDR2 ANQGSEA. The CDR3 is 16 residues long. Here the CDR3 DNA reads TGCAGCGTTGGGGGGTTGACGGGGGCCTTCACAGATACGCAGTATTTT. Its protein is CSVGGLTGAFTDTQYF.

The gene calls are TRBV5-5 and TRBJ1-2; D unresolved. CDR3 length: 11 residues. Germline CDR1 reads SGHKS; CDR2 reads YYEKEE (reference sequence). Trimming took off 7 bases at V and 9 bases at J, with 13 bases between the two ends. CDR3 loop: CASSGAASYTF. CDR3 DNA: TGTGCCAGCTCGGGAGCGGCCAGCTACACCTTC.

This clonotype was observed a handful of times. The chain combines TRBV20-1 with TRBJ2-7; 8 positions match TRBD1. Germline V CDR1 and CDR2: DFQATT, SNEGSKA (reference sequence). The CDR3 is 14 amino acids. V dropped 4 bases and J dropped 0; count of bases not matched to a gene: 5. CDR3 DNA sequence: TGCAGTGCTATCCGGGACAGGAGCTCCTACGAGCAGTACTTC. It specifies CSAIRDRSSYEQYF.

The gene calls are TRBV6-1 and TRBJ2-2; D ambiguous. This CDR3 comprises 15 residues. CDR1 and CDR2 from the germline V gene are MNHNS and SASEGT. Trimming left V 7 bases short and J 1 base short, with 13 bases between. The CDR3 DNA reads TGTGCCAGCATTTTACCGAAGGGGAACACCGGGGAGCTGTTTTTT. Translated: CASILPKGNTGELFF.

This clonotype showed up just a few times. The J gene is TRBJ2-5, the V gene TRBV28; 12 bases are a match to TRBD2. V lost 5 bases to trimming and J lost 1 base; unmatched junction nucleotides: 8. CDR1 is MDHEN and CDR2 is SYDVKM in the germline V gene. The CDR3 has 17 residues. The CDR3 sequence is CASSLPGLAGSQETQYF. The DNA of the CDR3 is TGTGCCAGCAGTCTACCAGGACTAGCGGGGAGCCAAGAGACCCAGTACTTC. Full variable domain (outside the CDR3, taken from reference TRBV28 and TRBJ2-5): DVKVTQSSRYLVKRTGEKVFLECVQDMDHENMFWYRQDPGLGLRLIYFSYDVKMKEKGDIPEGYSVSREKKERFSLILESASTNQTSMYLCASSLPGLAGSQETQYFGPGTRLLVL.

This chain joins TRBV20-1 and TRBJ2-3, with D possibly matching TRBD1 (7 bases). Germline CDR1 reads DFQATT; CDR2 reads SNEGSKA (reference sequence). V was shortened by 5 bases and J by 4 bases, with 16 bases between the two germline ends. The CDR3 loop spans 14 amino acids. The DNA for the CDR3 is TGCAGTGCTTTGCGACAGGGAGGCCCAGATACGCAGTATTTT. This gives the protein CSALRQGGPDTQYF.

This clonotype was picked up a small number of times. V is TRBV4-3 and J is TRBJ2-1; 10 bases match TRBD2. This CDR3 comprises 17 residues. V lost 4 bases to trimming and J lost 11 bases; unmatched junction nucleotides: 17. The germline V gene encodes CDR1 LGHNA and CDR2 YSLEER. The CDR3: CASSREIGASGSLKQFF. Written as DNA, the CDR3 is TGCGCCAGCAGCCGAGAAATAGGGGCTAGCGGGAGTCTAAAGCAGTTCTTC.

The genes are TRBV12-3 or TRBV12-4 and TRBJ1-6, with TRBD1 matching over 9 bases. This CDR3 has 18 amino acids. The J segment lost 4 bases and the V segment lost 6 bases, leaving 13 bases of the junction unmatched. This chain's CDR3 is CASRRPGTGISYNSPLHF. The CDR3 DNA reads as TGTGCCAGCAGGCGACCCGGGACAGGGATATCATATAATTCACCCCTCCACTTT.

This clonotype was seen a handful of times. The rearrangement links TRBV25-1 to TRBJ1-2; 9 bases match TRBD1. The CDR3 loop spans 15 amino acids. From germline, CDR1 is MGHDK and CDR2 SYGVNS. V lost 1 base, J lost 5 bases, and 5 bases stayed unmatched. The CDR3 sequence: CASSESGQGIYGYTF. DNA for the CDR3: TGTGCCAGCAGTGAATCTGGACAGGGGATATATGGCTACACCTTC.

The V and J genes are TRBV29-1 and TRBJ2-7; TRBD2 matches at 7 bases. The trim removed 0 bases at V and 0 bases at J, leaving 14 bases unmatched. Germline CDR1 and CDR2: SQVTM and ANQGSEA. There are 18 residues in the CDR3. The CDR3 nucleotides read TGCAGCGTTGAAGATGGGGAGGGAAGACCAGACTACTCCTACGAGCAGTACTTC. This gives the protein CSVEDGEGRPDYSYEQYF.

This clonotype was observed at least ten times. The V and J genes are TRBV9 and TRBJ2-5; D is tentatively TRBD1 or TRBD2 (5 bases each). V lost 2 bases to trimming and J lost 5 bases, with 16 bases between them. CDR1 SGDLS and CDR2 YYNGEE come from the germline V gene. The CDR3 has 15 amino acids. The CDR3 nucleotides read TGTGCCAGCAGCGTTGACAGCGGCTTTGAGGAGACCCAGTACTTC. Its protein product is CASSVDSGFEETQYF.

This clonotype was observed many times. This chain links TRBV7-2 with TRBJ2-1; no reliable D call. The germline CDR1 and CDR2 sequences are SGHTA and FQGNSA. Between the trimmed V and J ends, which lost 3 bases and 0 bases, there was a span of 9 bases. The CDR3 length is 15 residues. CDR3 sequence (DNA): TGTGCCAGCAGCTTGGAACCAGGCTCCTACAATGAGCAGTTCTTC. Protein sequence: CASSLEPGSYNEQFF.

This clonotype has more than one count but fewer than ten. The V and J genes are TRBV20-1 and TRBJ1-2; TRBD1 agrees at 7 bases. V was clipped by 4 bases and J by 4 bases; unmatched bases: 6. This CDR3 has 13 residues. Per germline, CDR1 DFQATT and CDR2 SNEGSKA (reference sequence). CDR3 protein: CSANDRASYGYTF. The CDR3 region has the DNA TGCAGTGCTAACGACAGGGCAAGCTATGGCTACACCTTC.

This clonotype was seen more than once but under ten times. The genes are TRBV27 and TRBJ2-1, with D tentatively TRBD1 (7 bases). Germline-derived CDR1 and CDR2 are MNHEY and SMNVEV (reference sequence). Trimming took off 3 bases at V and 9 bases at J, with 21 bases between the two ends. The CDR3 totals 16 residues. The CDR3 sequence is CASSLGARGLEGEQFF. CDR3 nucleotide sequence: TGTGCCAGCAGTTTGGGGGCCAGGGGGTTGGAGGGTGAGCAGTTCTTC.

This clonotype was counted at least ten times. V and J are TRBV6-5 and TRBJ2-7; D is possibly TRBD1 or TRBD2 (6 bases each). CDR3 length: 13 amino acids. The germline V and J ends were trimmed by 6 bases and 4 bases, with 13 bases remaining between them. CDR1 is MNHEY, CDR2 SVGAGI, per germline. The CDR3 here is CASRSRGRYEQYF. For the CDR3, the DNA is TGTGCCAGCAGATCAAGGGGGAGGTACGAGCAGTACTTC.

The chain recombines TRBV6-6 with TRBJ2-4; 8 nucleotides match TRBD2. V lost 7 bases and J lost 13; bases outside the gene matches: 15. Germline CDR1 reads MNHNY; CDR2 reads SVGAGI (reference sequence). This CDR3 has 14 amino acids. The CDR3 loop is CASTRRGGCNEQYF. In DNA, the CDR3 is TGTGCCAGCACTCGTCGGGGGGGATGCAATGAGCAGTACTTC.

In its sample, this clonotype was seen a few times. V and J are TRBV3-1 and TRBJ2-7; 10 bases line up with TRBD2. Looked up from germline, CDR1 is LGHDT and CDR2 is YNNKEL (reference sequence). The V gene end was trimmed by 7 bases and the J gene end by 3 bases; junction bases not matched to a gene: 9. This CDR3 region has 15 residues. CDR3 bases: TGTGCCAGCACCCGATATCCTAGCGGGGGCTACGAGCAGTACTTC. This encodes CASTRYPSGGYEQYF.

This clonotype was observed a handful of times. The CDR3 spells CSAPGTGGAYGGYTF. The CDR3 DNA reads TGCAGTGCTCCCGGGACAGGGGGCGCGTACGGCGGCTACACCTTC. The J gene is TRBJ1-2, the V gene TRBV20-1; 12 nucleotides match TRBD1. The CDR3 has 15 residues. CDR1 is DFQATT and CDR2 is SNEGSKA in the germline V gene (reference sequence). The V and J ends lost 5 bases and 8 bases, in that order; junction bases with no gene match: 12.

The gene calls are TRBV5-1 and TRBJ2-1; perhaps D is TRBD1 or TRBD2 (5 bases each). The CDR3 extends over 16 amino acids. V was clipped by 0 bases and J by 7 bases, with 17 bases between them. In germline, CDR1 is SGHRS, CDR2 YFSETQ. Written as DNA, the CDR3 is TGCGCCAGCAGCTTGGGTCCGGGGCGGGTGGTTAATGAGCAGTTCTTC. This gives the protein CASSLGPGRVVNEQFF.

This chain links TRBV6-5 with TRBJ1-2; unclear D gene. V lost 0 bases to trimming and J lost 0 bases, with 8 bases between them. Per germline, CDR1 MNHEY and CDR2 SVGAGI. The CDR3 length is 15 residues. Here the CDR3 DNA reads TGTGCCAGCAGTTACTCGACTGGAGCTAACTATGGCTACACCTTC. It yields the protein CASSYSTGANYGYTF.

In this sample, this clonotype turned up many times. V and J are TRBV15 and TRBJ2-6, with D possibly called TRBD1 or TRBD2 (5 bases each). The CDR3 loop spans 15 amino acids. The germline V gene has CDR1 LNHNV and CDR2 YYDKDF (reference sequence). V shed 4 bases and J shed 4 bases, with 11 bases lying between them. CDR3 residues: CATSIKGPGANVLTF. CDR3 in DNA: TGTGCCACCAGCATCAAGGGACCCGGGGCCAACGTCCTGACTTTC.

This clonotype was observed many times. The genes are TRBV12-3 or TRBV12-4 and TRBJ2-7; a weak D match, TRBD1 (5 bases). There are 11 residues in the CDR3. The ends were cut back, 4 bases at V and 12 bases at J, with 13 bases in the middle. CDR3 in amino acids: CASSSRSQGYF. Here the CDR3 DNA reads TGTGCCAGCAGTTCGCGCTCCCAGGGGTACTTC.

In its sample, this clonotype was seen a few times. The V and J genes are TRBV6-1 and TRBJ1-4; maybe TRBD1 (6 bases). CDR1 is MNHNS and CDR2 is SASEGT in the germline V gene. The CDR3 is made up of 15 amino acids. V was shortened by 1 base and J by 8 bases, with 14 bases between the two germline ends. In nucleotides, the CDR3 is TGTGCCAGCAGTGAAGTGGGGGGCTCGGGCGAAAAACTGTTTTTT. This codes for CASSEVGGSGEKLFF.

This clonotype came up many times. The chain couples TRBV5-1 to TRBJ1-4; D call uncertain. The V and J ends lost 0 bases and 1 base respectively, with 7 bases between them. Germline CDR1 reads SGHRS; CDR2 reads YFSETQ. The length of the CDR3 is 15 residues. In nucleotides, the CDR3 is TGCGCCAGCAGCTTGGGGACGGGAACTAATGAAAAACTGTTTTTT. It yields the protein CASSLGTGTNEKLFF.

This rearrangement joins TRBV7-2 to TRBJ2-3; TRBD2 might be the D (5 bases). Between the trimmed V and J ends, which lost 5 bases and 0 bases, there was a span of 9 bases. CDR3 length: 14 amino acids. Germline CDR1 is SGHTA and CDR2 is FQGNSA. The CDR3 nucleotides read TGTGCCAGCAGCACACAGCGGAGCACAGATACGCAGTATTTT. This gives the protein CASSTQRSTDTQYF.

The sample holds many counts of this clonotype. This chain links TRBV3-1 with TRBJ2-1, with unresolved D. V was pared by 2 bases and J by 5 bases, with 10 bases between. The CDR3 covers 14 residues. The germline CDR1 and CDR2 sequences are LGHDT and YNNKEL (reference sequence). CDR3 nucleotides: TGTGCCAGCAGCCAAATTGTCAATAACAATGAGCAGTTCTTC. Protein: CASSQIVNNNEQFF.